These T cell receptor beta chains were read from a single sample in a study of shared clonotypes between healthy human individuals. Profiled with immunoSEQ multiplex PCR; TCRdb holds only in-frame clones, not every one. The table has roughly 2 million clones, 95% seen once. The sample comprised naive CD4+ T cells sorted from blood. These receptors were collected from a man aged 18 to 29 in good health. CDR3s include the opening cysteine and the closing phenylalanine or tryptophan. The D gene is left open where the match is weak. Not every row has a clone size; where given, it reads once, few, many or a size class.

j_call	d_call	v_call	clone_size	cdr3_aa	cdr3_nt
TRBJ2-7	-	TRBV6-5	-	CASSTYSTAYEQYF	TGTGCCAGCTCTACTTATTCGACAGCCTACGAGCAGTACTTC
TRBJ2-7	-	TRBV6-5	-	CASSPVRGGYEQYF	TGTGCCAGCAGTCCCGTGAGAGGGGGCTACGAGCAGTACTTC
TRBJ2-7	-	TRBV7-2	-	CASSLNPAASSYEQYF	TGTGCCAGCAGCTTAAACCCGGCGGCGAGTTCCTACGAGCAGTACTTC
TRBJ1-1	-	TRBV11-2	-	CASTQTHANTEAFF	TGTGCCAGCACCCAGACGCACGCGAACACTGAAGCTTTCTTT
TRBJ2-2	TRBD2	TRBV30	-	CAWSVLAGGRGTGELFF	TGTGCCTGGAGCGTACTAGCGGGAGGTCGTGGCACCGGGGAGCTGTTTTTT
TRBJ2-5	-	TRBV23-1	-	CASSPEGRLTQYF	TGCGCCAGCAGTCCAGAGGGGAGGTTGACCCAGTACTTC
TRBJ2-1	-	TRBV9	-	CASSVEQSSYNEQFF	TGTGCCAGCAGCGTAGAACAGAGCTCCTACAATGAGCAGTTCTTC
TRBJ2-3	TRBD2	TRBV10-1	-	CASSRLAGGETDTQYF	TGCGCCAGCAGCCGACTAGCGGGAGGGGAAACAGATACGCAGTATTTT
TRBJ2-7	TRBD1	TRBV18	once	CASSSGTGTYEQYF	TGTGCCAGCTCATCGGGGACAGGGACCTACGAGCAGTACTTC
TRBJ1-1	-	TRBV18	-	CASSPYGELNTEAFF	TGTGCCAGCTCACCCTATGGTGAATTGAACACTGAAGCTTTCTTT
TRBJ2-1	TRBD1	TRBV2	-	CASRTGSSYNEQFF	TGTGCCAGCAGGACAGGGAGCTCCTACAATGAGCAGTTCTTC
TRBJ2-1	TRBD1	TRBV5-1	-	CASSPGTGGGRDSSYNEQFF	TGCGCCAGCAGCCCAGGGACAGGGGGCGGGCGGGACAGCTCCTACAATGAGCAGTTCTTC
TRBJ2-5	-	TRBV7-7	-	CASSQEARETQYF	TGTGCTAGCAGCCAAGAGGCCCGGGAGACCCAGTACTTC
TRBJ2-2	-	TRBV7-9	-	CASSFPLDSGELFF	TGTGCCAGCAGCTTCCCTTTGGATTCCGGGGAGCTGTTTTTT
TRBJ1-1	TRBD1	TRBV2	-	CASRVEGQQNTEAFF	TGTGCCAGCAGGGTCGAGGGACAGCAGAACACTGAAGCTTTCTTT
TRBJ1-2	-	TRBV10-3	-	CAISESNYGYTF	TGTGCCATCAGTGAGTCTAACTATGGCTACACCTTC
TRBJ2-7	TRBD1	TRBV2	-	CASSTGQGGAYEQYF	TGTGCCAGCAGTACGGGACAGGGGGGGGCCTACGAGCAGTACTTC
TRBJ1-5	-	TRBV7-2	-	CASSLGPSGLSNQPQHF	TGTGCCAGCAGCTTGGGCCCCAGCGGGCTTAGCAATCAGCCCCAGCATTTT
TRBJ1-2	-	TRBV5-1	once	CASSAGPGTNYGYTF	TGCGCCAGCAGCGCAGGGCCAGGTACTAACTATGGCTACACCTTC
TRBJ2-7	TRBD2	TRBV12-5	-	CASGLRLAPYEQYF	TGTGCTAGTGGTCTCAGACTAGCCCCCTACGAGCAGTACTTC
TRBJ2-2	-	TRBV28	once	CASLPTNTGELFF	TGTGCCAGCCTACCAACGAACACCGGGGAGCTGTTTTTT
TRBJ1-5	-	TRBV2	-	CASDWGTSQPQHF	TGTGCCAGCGATTGGGGGACCTCCCAGCCCCAGCATTTT
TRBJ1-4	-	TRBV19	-	CASSSLAPGSLGEKLFF	TGTGCCAGTAGTTCGTTAGCCCCGGGCTCCCTCGGGGAAAAACTGTTTTTT
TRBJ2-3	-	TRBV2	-	CASSTRLFTDTQYF	TGTGCCAGCAGTACCAGGCTATTCACAGATACGCAGTATTTT